What follows describes a single TCR beta chain. Its antigen is not identified. This sample is drawn from a study of blood T cells in healthy people across ages. General study findings and limits: Diversity was estimated from one million T cells, and these estimates were considered underestimates.

CDR3 length equals 14 residues. CDR1 MNHEY and CDR2 SVGAGI come from the germline V gene. Trimming took 4 bases from V and 4 from J, leaving 13 bases between them. Sample-barcoded 5' priming and a J-beta primer mix drove a second PCR of roughly 6 to 12 cycles. TCRdb used MiXCR to reprocess the 5' RACE reads, holding one entry per CDR3 protein. The table includes 1.5 million to 2 million distinct CDR3 sequences, roughly 52% detected once. Extractions gave at least 5 micrograms of total RNA per sample. The sequencing sample was made of blood. This receptor was taken from a woman aged 40 to 50 in good health. The chain employs TRBV6-5 and TRBJ2-5; tentatively, D is TRBD2 (6 bases). CDR3 DNA sequence: TGTGCCAGCAGTTCCTCCTTCGGGGGAGAGACCCAGTACTTC. Translated, it gives CASSSSFGGETQYF.